The T cell receptor (beta chain) under discussion was sequenced for a study of CD8 T cells in Susac syndrome. Reverse transcription of about 0.5 to 1 ug RNA used random hexamers. TCRdb re-called the immunoSEQ multiplex PCR reads with MiXCR, one entry per CDR3 protein. Among around 300,000 distinct CDR3 sequences listed, approximately 89% were seen once. The CDR3 has 15 amino acids. The germline V and J ends were trimmed by 3 bases and 0 bases, with 13 bases remaining between them. Germline V gene sequence: CDR1 SGDLS, CDR2 YYNGEE. The chain carries TRBV9 and TRBJ2-7, with D perhaps TRBD2 (6 bases). Material for sequencing was CD8+ T cells from PBMCs. The origin of this receptor is a human donor with multiple sclerosis. The CDR3 spells CASSASGLTSYEQYF. The CDR3 nucleotides are TGTGCCAGCAGCGCATCGGGACTGACCTCCTACGAGCAGTACTTC.